The clone carrying this TCR beta chain was detected once. This CDR3 spans 17 amino acids. CDR1 and CDR2 from the germline V gene are SGHRS and YFSETQ. Unmatched junction bases numbered 11, after V lost 4 bases and J lost 2 bases. Normal lung sampling was at least 3 cm from the tumour, as distant as possible. Clones were sequenced by immunoSEQ multiplex PCR, and TCRdb holds only the in-frame ones, with some missing. The data hold several thousand clones, with around 83% observed a single time. This record belongs to a study of immune cell composition in non-small cell lung cancer. This sequence was found in a human donor with non-small cell lung cancer. This rearrangement joins TRBV5-1 to TRBJ2-3, with 9 nucleotides matching TRBD1. The specimen sequenced was non-adjacent lung tissue. CDR3 sequence (DNA): TGCGCCAGCAGCGCCCGGACAGGGGTCACTCTCACAGATACGCAGTATTTT. Its translation: CASSARTGVTLTDTQYF.